The rows below give T cell receptor beta chains drawn from one sample of a study of Ad26.COV2.S vaccination and SARS-CoV-2 variants. Here immunoSEQ multiplex PCR was the method, and the copy in TCRdb shows in-frame clones only, minus some. The sample has under 600,000 clones; 89% are singletons. Specimen: peripheral blood, collected in a trial of Ad26.COV2.S vaccine versus placebo. The receptor source for this set is a person aged 18-65 years who received the Ad26.COV2.S COVID-19 vaccine or a placebo. CDR3s include the opening cysteine and the closing phenylalanine or tryptophan. Fields, in order: J gene, clone size, D gene, V gene, CDR3 protein, CDR3 DNA. D genes are given only for firm matches. Expanded clones get a size class; other rows say once, few or many, or leave the size out.

>TRBJ2-1|-|-|TRBV6-1
CASREGGAGDEQFF
TGTGCCAGCAGAGAAGGGGGGGCCGGCGATGAGCAGTTCTTC
>TRBJ2-5|-|TRBD2|TRBV5-4
CASSWRLAGSQETQYF
TGTGCCAGCAGTTGGAGACTAGCGGGGAGCCAAGAGACCCAGTACTTC
>TRBJ2-1|-|TRBD2|TRBV10-1
CASSESGLVRTEQFF
TGCGCCAGCAGTGAGTCGGGACTAGTTCGGACTGAGCAGTTCTTC
>TRBJ2-1|-|-|TRBV5-6
CASSLGSYNEQFF
TGTGCCAGCAGCTTGGGGTCCTACAATGAGCAGTTCTTC
>TRBJ1-4|-|TRBD1|TRBV7-9
CASSSAGTGASATNEKLFF
TGTGCCAGCAGCTCCGCCGGGACAGGGGCCTCTGCAACTAATGAAAAACTGTTTTTT
>TRBJ2-2|-|-|TRBV27
CASTTGLSNTGELFF
TGTGCCAGCACCACAGGGCTCTCGAACACCGGGGAGCTGTTTTTT
>TRBJ1-5|-|-|TRBV7-9
CASSLAEGQPQHF
TGTGCCAGCAGCTTGGCGGAGGGGCAGCCCCAGCATTTT
>TRBJ1-5|few|-|TRBV30
CAWSPGQYSNQPQHF
TGTGCCTGGAGTCCAGGACAGTATAGCAATCAGCCCCAGCATTTT
>TRBJ2-7|once|TRBD2|TRBV7-8
CASRRSLPGGGSYEQYF
TGTGCCAGCAGGCGATCCCTCCCCGGCGGGGGCTCCTACGAGCAGTACTTC
>TRBJ2-1|-|-|TRBV5-4
CASSLEADSYNEQFF
TGTGCCAGCAGCTTAGAAGCGGACTCCTACAATGAGCAGTTCTTC
>TRBJ2-5|-|TRBD1|TRBV5-1
CASSSTGDQETQYF
TGCGCCAGCAGCTCGACAGGGGACCAAGAGACCCAGTACTTC
>TRBJ2-3|-|TRBD2|TRBV3-1/TRBV3-2
CASTGRGNSQYF
TGTGCCAGCACCGGGAGGGGAAATTCGCAGTATTTT
>TRBJ2-7|once|-|TRBV6-5
CASSPARGDTYEQYF
TGTGCCAGCAGTCCCGCAAGGGGGGACACTTACGAGCAGTACTTC
>TRBJ1-1|-|-|TRBV5-1
CASRVGEVWTEAFF
TGCGCCAGCAGGGTAGGGGAAGTATGGACTGAAGCTTTCTTT
>TRBJ2-2|-|TRBD2|TRBV5-1
CASSRPLASGGAGELFF
TGCGCCAGCAGCCGCCCTTTGGCTAGCGGGGGGGCCGGGGAGCTGTTTTTT
>TRBJ1-5|-|-|TRBV27
CASSSGDQPQHF
TGTGCCAGCAGTTCTGGTGATCAGCCCCAGCATTTT
>TRBJ2-5|-|-|TRBV7-9
CASSRETQYF
TGTGCCAGCAGCAGGGAGACCCAGTACTTC
>TRBJ1-2|-|TRBD1|TRBV12-3/TRBV12-4
CASSRDSNYGYTF
TGTGCCAGCAGTCGGGACAGTAACTATGGCTACACCTTC
>TRBJ1-6|-|-|TRBV27
CASSPRGQVGSPLHF
TGTGCCAGCAGTCCGCGGGGACAAGTGGGGTCACCCCTCCACTTT
>TRBJ2-1|-|TRBD2|TRBV24-1
CATSRSSGRVEQFF
TGTGCCACCAGTCGGTCTAGCGGGAGGGTTGAGCAGTTCTTC
>TRBJ1-1|-|TRBD1|TRBV19
CASRRTGQMNTEAFF
TGTGCCAGTAGAAGGACAGGCCAAATGAACACTGAAGCTTTCTTT
>TRBJ1-5|-|TRBD1|TRBV19
CASSTDGTGVTRWPQHF
TGTGCCAGTAGTACCGATGGGACAGGGGTAACCCGGTGGCCCCAGCATTTT
>TRBJ1-1|-|-|TRBV6-5
CASSYSTLKMVF
TGTGCCAGCAGTTACTCTACTTTGAAGATGGTCTTT
>TRBJ2-7|-|TRBD1|TRBV6-5
CASSPTGTVRYEQYF
TGTGCCAGCAGCCCGACCGGGACAGTACGCTACGAGCAGTACTTC
>TRBJ2-7|-|-|TRBV27
CASSLSSGLRGEQYF
TGTGCCAGCAGTTTATCGTCAGGGCTGAGGGGGGAGCAGTACTTC
>TRBJ2-2|-|-|TRBV6-2/TRBV6-3
CASSPRAGEDTGELFF
TGTGCCAGCAGCCCTCGGGCAGGGGAGGACACCGGGGAGCTGTTTTTT
>TRBJ1-3|-|TRBD1|TRBV7-9
CASSLTGVGNTIYF
TGTGCCAGCAGCTTAACAGGGGTAGGAAACACCATATATTTT
>TRBJ2-7|-|-|TRBV27
CASSSPLVEGEQYF
TGTGCCAGCAGTTCGCCACTAGTGGAGGGTGAGCAGTACTTC
>TRBJ2-7|-|TRBD1|TRBV4-1
CASSPFQLGQGPFSGYEQYF
TGCGCCAGCAGCCCCTTTCAATTGGGACAGGGTCCATTTTCGGGCTACGAGCAGTACTTC
>TRBJ1-5|large|-|TRBV27
CASATQGGDQPQHF
TGTGCCAGCGCTACACAGGGTGGGGATCAGCCCCAGCATTTT
>TRBJ1-1|-|-|TRBV7-2
CASSPGPVTEAFF
TGTGCCAGCAGCCCCGGCCCGGTGACTGAAGCTTTCTTT
>TRBJ2-3|-|-|TRBV3-1/TRBV3-2
CASSQVVATDTQYF
TGTGCCAGCAGCCAAGTGGTAGCGACAGATACGCAGTATTTT
>TRBJ1-5|-|-|TRBV6-5
CASTLGGQPQHF
TGTGCCAGCACGCTGGGGGGTCAGCCCCAGCATTTT
>TRBJ2-7|-|TRBD2|TRBV27
CASRPGLAGVREQYF
TGTGCCAGCAGACCGGGACTAGCGGGAGTTCGCGAGCAGTACTTC
>TRBJ2-1|-|-|TRBV28
CASSRQNEQFF
TGTGCCAGCAGTCGTCAGAATGAGCAGTTCTTC
>TRBJ2-5|-|-|TRBV6-5
CASSPALGRETQYF
TGTGCCAGCAGCCCCGCTTTGGGTCGTGAGACCCAGTACTTC
>TRBJ1-2|few|-|TRBV7-9
CASSLAGRRDGYTF
TGTGCCAGCAGCTTAGCAGGACGACGGGATGGCTACACCTTC
>TRBJ1-6|-|-|TRBV30
CAWRRVSSPLHF
TGTGCCTGGAGAAGAGTTAGTTCACCCCTCCACTTT
>TRBJ1-4|once|TRBD1|TRBV30
CAWRPQGVVGFVEKLFF
TGTGCCTGGAGACCACAGGGGGTAGTAGGATTCGTTGAAAAACTGTTTTTT
>TRBJ1-2|-|-|TRBV7-2
CASSLAITDGYGYTF
TGTGCCAGCAGCTTAGCCATTACAGATGGCTATGGCTACACCTTC
>TRBJ1-4|-|-|TRBV25-1
CASSGGQDEKLFF
TGTGCCAGCAGTGGGGGCCAGGATGAAAAACTGTTTTTT
>TRBJ2-3|-|-|TRBV3-1/TRBV3-2
CASSQDWYTSTDTQYF
TGTGCCAGCAGCCAAGATTGGTACACTAGCACAGATACGCAGTATTTT
>TRBJ1-1|-|-|TRBV7-3
CASSSRGSTEAFF
TGTGCCAGCAGCTCCCGGGGGAGCACTGAAGCTTTCTTT
>TRBJ2-1|-|TRBD2|TRBV6-6
CASSRMSGTSGYNEQFF
TGTGCCAGCAGTCGGATGTCCGGGACTAGCGGCTACAATGAGCAGTTCTTC